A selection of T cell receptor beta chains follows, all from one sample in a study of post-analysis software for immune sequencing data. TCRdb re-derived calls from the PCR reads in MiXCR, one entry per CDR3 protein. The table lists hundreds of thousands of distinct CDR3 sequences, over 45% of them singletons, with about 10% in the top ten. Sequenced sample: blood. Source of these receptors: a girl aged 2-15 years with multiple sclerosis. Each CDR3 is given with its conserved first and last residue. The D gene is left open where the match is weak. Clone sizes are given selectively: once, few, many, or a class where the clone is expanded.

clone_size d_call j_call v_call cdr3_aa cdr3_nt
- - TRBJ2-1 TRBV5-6 CASSLVRIQGDEQFF TGTGCCAGCAGCTTGGTTCGGATACAGGGCGATGAGCAGTTCTTC
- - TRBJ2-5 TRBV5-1 CASAHSEGINEQYF TGCGCCAGCGCCCACTCAGAGGGGATCAATGAGCAGTACTTC
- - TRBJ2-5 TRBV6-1 CASGESRETQYF TGTGCCAGCGGGGAATCCAGGGAGACCCAGTACTTC
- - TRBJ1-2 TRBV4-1 CASSQGVGYGYTF TGCGCCAGCAGCCAGGGGGTCGGCTATGGCTACACCTTC
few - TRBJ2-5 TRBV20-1 CSARLGGLGDQYF TGCAGTGCTAGGTTGGGGGGACTCGGGGACCAGTACTTC
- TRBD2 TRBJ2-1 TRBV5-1 CASSLFQRGSNEQFF TGCGCCAGCAGCTTGTTCCAGCGGGGGTCCAATGAGCAGTTCTTC
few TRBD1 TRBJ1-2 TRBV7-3 CASSATGQAGYTF TGTGCCAGCAGTGCGACGGGACAGGCGGGCTACACCTTC
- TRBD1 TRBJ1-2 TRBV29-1 CSVASQGGYGYTF TGCAGCGTTGCCTCACAGGGGGGATATGGCTACACCTTC
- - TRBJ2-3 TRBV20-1 CSAHEGHTDTQYF TGCAGTGCTCACGAGGGCCACACAGATACGCAGTATTTT
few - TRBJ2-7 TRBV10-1 CASSATGTYEQYF TGCGCCAGCAGTGCAACGGGAACCTACGAGCAGTACTTC
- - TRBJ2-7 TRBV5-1 CASRPDSAYEQYF TGCGCCAGCAGGCCCGACAGCGCCTACGAGCAGTACTTC